This is a list of T cell receptor beta chains from one sample in a study of shared clonotypes between healthy human individuals. Profiling relied on immunoSEQ multiplex PCR, and the TCRdb table lists in-frame clones only, not all of them. The data hold fewer than 850,000 clones, with about 90% observed a single time. The sample comprised memory CD8+ T cells from PBMCs. These receptors originate from a man between 18 and 35 years old in good health. Some clones in this sample may be carry-over from other donors' samples. The CDR3 runs from the conserved cysteine through the conserved F or W. Fields, in order: V gene, D gene, J gene, CDR3 protein, CDR3 DNA. A D gene is named only where the DNA matches it firmly.

>TRBV9|NA|TRBJ2-7
CASSVGGASSYEQYF
TGTGCCAGCAGCGTCGGCGGGGCTAGCTCCTACGAGCAGTACTTC
>TRBV9|TRBD1|TRBJ2-4
CASSVPAGTGHFQGNIQYF
TGTGCCAGCAGCGTACCGGCCGGGACAGGCCATTTTCAGGGAAACATTCAGTACTTC
>TRBV2|NA|TRBJ2-1
CARGARERNEQFF
TGTGCCAGGGGTGCACGGGAGAGGAATGAGCAGTTCTTC
>TRBV19|NA|TRBJ2-3
CASSIVSDTQYF
TGTGCCAGTAGTATAGTCTCAGATACGCAGTATTTT
>TRBV19|NA|TRBJ2-7
CASSIDGDEQYF
TGTGCCAGTAGTATAGATGGAGACGAGCAGTACTTC
>TRBV2|TRBD1|TRBJ1-2
CASRQGAFPGYTF
TGTGCCAGCAGACAGGGGGCTTTTCCTGGCTACACCTTC
>TRBV27|TRBD2|TRBJ2-3
CASRELAAPLDTQYF
TGTGCCAGCAGAGAACTAGCGGCCCCCTTAGATACGCAGTATTTT
>TRBV28|NA|TRBJ1-1
CASSPIQGGNTEAFF
TGTGCCAGCAGTCCAATTCAGGGTGGGAACACTGAAGCTTTCTTT
>TRBV6-5|NA|TRBJ2-2
CASSYSWGDNTGELFF
TGTGCCAGCAGTTACTCGTGGGGGGATAACACCGGGGAGCTGTTTTTT
>TRBV7-9|NA|TRBJ1-1
CASSLDREGVGTEAFF
TGTGCCAGCAGCTTAGATCGAGAAGGGGTCGGCACTGAAGCTTTCTTT
>TRBV27|NA|TRBJ2-7
CASSTSGQFSYEQYF
TGTGCCAGCAGTACCTCCGGACAGTTCTCCTACGAGCAGTACTTC
>TRBV9|NA|TRBJ2-7
CASSVGAGTFGNEQYF
TGTGCCAGCAGCGTAGGGGCAGGGACTTTTGGAAACGAGCAGTACTTC
>TRBV4-3|NA|TRBJ2-3
CASSQMPGLPTDTQYF
TGCGCCAGCAGCCAAATGCCGGGACTCCCTACAGATACGCAGTATTTT